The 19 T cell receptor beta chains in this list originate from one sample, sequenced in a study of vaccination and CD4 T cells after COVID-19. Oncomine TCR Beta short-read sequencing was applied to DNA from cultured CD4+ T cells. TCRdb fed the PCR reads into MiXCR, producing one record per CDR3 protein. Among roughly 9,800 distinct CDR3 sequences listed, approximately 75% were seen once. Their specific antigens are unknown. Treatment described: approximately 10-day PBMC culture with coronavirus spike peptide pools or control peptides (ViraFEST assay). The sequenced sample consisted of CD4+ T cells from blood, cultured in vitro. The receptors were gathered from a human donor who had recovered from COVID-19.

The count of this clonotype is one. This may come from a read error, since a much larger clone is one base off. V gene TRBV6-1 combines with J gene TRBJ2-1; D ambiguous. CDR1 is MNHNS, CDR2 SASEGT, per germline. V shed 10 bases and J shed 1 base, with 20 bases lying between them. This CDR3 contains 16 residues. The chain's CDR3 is CANTSKVADSYNEQFF. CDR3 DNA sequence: TGTGCCAACACCTCAAAGGTGGCGGATTCCTACAATGAGCAGTTCTTC.

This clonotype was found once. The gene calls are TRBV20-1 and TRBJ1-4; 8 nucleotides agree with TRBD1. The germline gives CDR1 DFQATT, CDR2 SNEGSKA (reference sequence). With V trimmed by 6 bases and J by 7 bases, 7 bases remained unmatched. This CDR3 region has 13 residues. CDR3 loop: CSAPRGLGEKLFF. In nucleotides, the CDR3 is TGCAGTGCCCCCAGGGGGCTTGGTGAAAAACTGTTTTTT.

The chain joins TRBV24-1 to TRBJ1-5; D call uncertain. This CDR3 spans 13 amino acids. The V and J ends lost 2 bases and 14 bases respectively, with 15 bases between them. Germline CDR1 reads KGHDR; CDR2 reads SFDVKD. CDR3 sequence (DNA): TGTGCCACCAGTGATTCCCAAGTACGGGGTGAGCATTTT. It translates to CATSDSQVRGEHF.

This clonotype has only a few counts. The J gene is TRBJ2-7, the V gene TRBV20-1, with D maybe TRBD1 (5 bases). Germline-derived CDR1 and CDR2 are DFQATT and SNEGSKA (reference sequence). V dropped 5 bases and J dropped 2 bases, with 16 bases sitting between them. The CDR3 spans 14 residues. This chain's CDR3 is CSAPRNRGPYEQYF. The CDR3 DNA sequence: TGCAGTGCTCCCCGAAATAGGGGTCCCTACGAGCAGTACTTC.

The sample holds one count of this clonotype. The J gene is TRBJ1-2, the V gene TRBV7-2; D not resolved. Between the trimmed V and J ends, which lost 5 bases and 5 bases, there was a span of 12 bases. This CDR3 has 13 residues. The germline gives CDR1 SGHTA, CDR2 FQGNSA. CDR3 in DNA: TGTGCCAGCAGCCCCGAGGGTGGTTATGGCTACACCTTC. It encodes CASSPEGGYGYTF.

In DNA, the CDR3 is TGTGCCAGCAGTTGGGACAGGCAGTGGAATTCACCCCTCCACTTT. It translates to CASSWDRQWNSPLHF. The chain joins TRBV6-5 to TRBJ1-6; 8 positions match TRBD1. The V segment lost 4 bases and the J segment 7 bases; nucleotides outside the gene matches: 6. Per germline, CDR1 MNHEY and CDR2 SVGAGI. This CDR3 contains 15 residues.

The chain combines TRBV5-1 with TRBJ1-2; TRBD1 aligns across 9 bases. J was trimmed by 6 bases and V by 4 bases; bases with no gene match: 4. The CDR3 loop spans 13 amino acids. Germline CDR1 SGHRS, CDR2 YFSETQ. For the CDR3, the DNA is TGCGCCAGCAGCCTGGACAGGGGCCATGGCTACACCTTC. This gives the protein CASSLDRGHGYTF.

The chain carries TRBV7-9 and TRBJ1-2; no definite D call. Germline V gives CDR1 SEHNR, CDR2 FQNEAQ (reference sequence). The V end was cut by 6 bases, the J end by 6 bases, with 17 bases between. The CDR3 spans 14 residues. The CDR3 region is CASSPRHPGDGYTF. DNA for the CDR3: TGTGCCAGCAGTCCAAGACACCCTGGGGATGGCTACACCTTC. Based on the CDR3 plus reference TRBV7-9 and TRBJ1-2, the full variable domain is DTGVSQNPRHKITKRGQNVTFRCDPISEHNRLYWYRQTLGQGPEFLTYFQNEAQLEKSRLLSDRFSAERPKGSFSTLEIQRTEQGDSAMYLCASSPRHPGDGYTFGSGTRLTVV.

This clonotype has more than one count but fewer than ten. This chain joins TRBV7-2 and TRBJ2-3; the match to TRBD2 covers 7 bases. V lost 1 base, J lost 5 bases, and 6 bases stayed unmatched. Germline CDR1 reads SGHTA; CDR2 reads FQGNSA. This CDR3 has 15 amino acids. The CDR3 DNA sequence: TGTGCCAGCAGCTTAGTTCCGCTAGCGGAAGATACGCAGTATTTT. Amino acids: CASSLVPLAEDTQYF.

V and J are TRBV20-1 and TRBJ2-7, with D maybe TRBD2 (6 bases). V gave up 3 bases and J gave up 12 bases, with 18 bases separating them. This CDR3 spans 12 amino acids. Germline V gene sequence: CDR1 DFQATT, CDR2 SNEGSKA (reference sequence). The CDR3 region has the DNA TGCAGTGCTAGCGGGAGTCGCCTTGAGGCGTACTTC. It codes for CSASGSRLEAYF.

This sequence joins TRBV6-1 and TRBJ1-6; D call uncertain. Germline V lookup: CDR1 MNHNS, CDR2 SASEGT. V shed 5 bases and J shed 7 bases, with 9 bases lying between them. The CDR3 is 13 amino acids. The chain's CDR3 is CASSPNTNSPLHF. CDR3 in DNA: TGTGCCAGCAGTCCAAACACGAATTCACCCCTCCACTTT.

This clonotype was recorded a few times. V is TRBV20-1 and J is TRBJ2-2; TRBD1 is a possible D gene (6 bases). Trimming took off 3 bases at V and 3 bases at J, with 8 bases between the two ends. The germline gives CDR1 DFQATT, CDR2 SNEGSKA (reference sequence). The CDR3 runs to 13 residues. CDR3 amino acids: CSARKGDTGELFF. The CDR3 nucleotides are TGCAGTGCTAGGAAGGGGGACACCGGGGAGCTGTTTTTT.

DNA of the CDR3: TGTGCCAGCAGCGCAGAGCAGGTGCAGCCCCAGCATTTT. It specifies CASSAEQVQPQHF. This chain uses TRBV7-2 with TRBJ1-5, with unresolved D. CDR1 is SGHTA, CDR2 FQGNSA, per germline. This CDR3 contains 13 residues. V lost 5 bases to trimming and J lost 7 bases, with 12 bases between them. Based on the CDR3 plus reference TRBV7-2 and TRBJ1-5, the full variable domain is GAGVSQSPSNKVTEKGKDVELRCDPISGHTALYWYRQSLGQGLEFLIYFQGNSAPDKSGLPSDRFSAERTGGSVSTLTIQRTQQEDSAVYLCASSAEQVQPQHFGDGTRLSIL.

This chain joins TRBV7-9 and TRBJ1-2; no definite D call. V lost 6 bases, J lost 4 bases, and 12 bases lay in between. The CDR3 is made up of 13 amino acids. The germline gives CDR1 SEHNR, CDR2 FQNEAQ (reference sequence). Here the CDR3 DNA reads TGTGCCAGCAGTAGAGGCACCATCTATGGCTACACCTTC. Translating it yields CASSRGTIYGYTF.

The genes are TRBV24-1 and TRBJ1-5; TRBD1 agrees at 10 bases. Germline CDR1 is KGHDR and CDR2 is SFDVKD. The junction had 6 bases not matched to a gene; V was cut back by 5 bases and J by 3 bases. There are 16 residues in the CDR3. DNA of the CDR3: TGTGCCACCAGTGTGGGACAGGGGCTTAACAATCAGCCCCAGCATTTT. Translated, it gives CATSVGQGLNNQPQHF.

CDR3: CATSEYNEQFF. The DNA for the CDR3 is TGTGCCACCAGTGAGTACAATGAGCAGTTCTTC. The rearrangement links TRBV24-1 to TRBJ2-1; D gene uncertain. Trimming stripped 4 bases from V and 4 bases from J, with 1 base between. Germline values: CDR1 KGHDR, CDR2 SFDVKD. This CDR3 has 11 residues.

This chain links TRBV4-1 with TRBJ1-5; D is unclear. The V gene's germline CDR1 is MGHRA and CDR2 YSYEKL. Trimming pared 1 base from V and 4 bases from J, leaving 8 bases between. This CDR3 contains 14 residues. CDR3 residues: CASSQAGGNQPQHF. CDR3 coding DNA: TGCGCCAGCAGCCAAGCGGGAGGGAATCAGCCCCAGCATTTT.

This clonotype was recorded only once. The CDR3 bases are TGCAGTGCTATGGACAGGGCGGGTCAGCCCCAGCATTTT. Translated: CSAMDRAGQPQHF. This chain joins TRBV20-1 and TRBJ1-5; 8 nucleotides match TRBD1. The J segment lost 6 bases and the V segment lost 4 bases, leaving 5 bases of the junction unmatched. Germline V gives CDR1 DFQATT, CDR2 SNEGSKA (reference sequence). The length of the CDR3 is 13 residues.

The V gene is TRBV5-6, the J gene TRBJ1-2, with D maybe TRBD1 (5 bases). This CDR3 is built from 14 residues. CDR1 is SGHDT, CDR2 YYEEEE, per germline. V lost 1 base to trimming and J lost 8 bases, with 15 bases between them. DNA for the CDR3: TGTGCCAGCAGCTTGCCCGCGCAGGGAGTCGGCTACACCTTC. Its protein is CASSLPAQGVGYTF.